This T cell receptor (beta chain) emerged from a study of blood T cell repertoires in COVID-19. Study-level information: Donors in the United States, Italy and Spain gave samples during acute or convalescent COVID-19.

This table comes from immunoSEQ multiplex PCR, and its TCRdb copy is limited to in-frame clones, with some not included. The repertoire holds 250,000 to 300,000 clones, with around 90% as singletons. Recruits, aged roughly 18 to 95 years, lived in 24 US areas. Donors were grouped by their self-reported clinical history. V was cut by 4 bases and J by 6 bases, with 15 bases left in between. The CDR3 runs 14 residues. Germline V gives CDR1 SGHTA, CDR2 FQGNSA. Sequenced material: PBMCs or T cells enriched from blood (not recorded which). This sequence was found in a woman in her 30s who had recovered from COVID-19. The chain has TRBV7-2 and TRBJ2-5; a weak D match, TRBD1 (6 bases). The CDR3 region has the DNA TGTGCCAGCAGCTGGGGGCCCCCGCAGCAGACCCAGTACTTC. Protein sequence: CASSWGPPQQTQYF.